The rows below give T cell receptor beta chains drawn from one sample of a study of chemoradiotherapy in HPV16-positive cancers. The assay was immunoSEQ multiplex PCR, and TCRdb's table has in-frame clones only and misses some. Altogether under 15,000 clones are present, 81% being singletons, with the ten largest covering 1.1%. Sample acquisition took place from a patient who underwent chemoradiotherapy. These receptors were taken from a human donor with HPV-associated anogenital cancer. The CDR3 runs from the conserved cysteine through the conserved F or W. D genes are given only for firm matches. The size entry is marked missing in some rows and otherwise reads once, few, many or a size class.

NA,TRBJ2-1,TRBV27,TRBD1,TGTGCCAGCAGTTTTTGGGGACAGGGGGCCCATGAGCAGTTCTTC,CASSFWGQGAHEQFF
NA,TRBJ1-1,TRBV7-9,NA,TGTGCCAGCAGGTCGGGGGCTGACCGAGAAGCTTTCTTT,CASRSGADREAFF
once,TRBJ2-5,TRBV6-6,TRBD1,TGTGCCAGCAGTACTACGACAGGGAAAGAGACCCAGTACTTC,CASSTTTGKETQYF
NA,TRBJ2-7,TRBV19,NA,TGTGCCATTCTGGGCGGTGCGTGCCAGCAGTACTTC,CAILGGACQQYF
NA,TRBJ2-7,TRBV28,TRBD2,TGTGCCAGCAGCCCCAGACTAGCGGGGTTCGAGCAGTACTTC,CASSPRLAGFEQYF
NA,TRBJ1-1,TRBV10-3,NA,TGTGCCATCAGTGCAAGGGAGGACACTGAAGCTTTCTTT,CAISAREDTEAFF
NA,TRBJ1-1,TRBV5-1,NA,TGCGCCAGCAGCTTTCAACAGGGAGACACTGAAGCTTTCTTT,CASSFQQGDTEAFF
NA,TRBJ1-6,TRBV5-8,NA,TGTGCCAGCAGCCTGGGGGCGTCTGGAGCACCCCTCCACTTT,CASSLGASGAPLHF
NA,TRBJ2-3,TRBV10-3,TRBD2,TGTGCCCCATTGGGCTCCGAGCGGGGTACAGATACGCAGTATTTT,CAPLGSERGTDTQYF
NA,TRBJ1-1,TRBV4-1,TRBD1,TGCGCCAGCAGCCAAGGGCCCCCTTCGACAGGGACGAGTACTGAAGCTTTCTTT,CASSQGPPSTGTSTEAFF
NA,TRBJ1-6,TRBV4-1,NA,TGCGCCAGCAGCCGCTATCGGGACTATAATTCACCCCTCCACTTT,CASSRYRDYNSPLHF
NA,TRBJ1-6,TRBV10-3,TRBD1,TGTGCCACCCAGACAGGGCCCGGTAATTCACCCCTCCACTTT,CATQTGPGNSPLHF
NA,TRBJ2-7,TRBV6-1,NA,TGTGCCAGCAGTGAACTTGTAGGGATGGACTCCTACGAGCAGTACTTC,CASSELVGMDSYEQYF
NA,TRBJ2-2,TRBV14,NA,TGTGCCAGCAGCCCGCTGTACGGTCCGAACACCGGGGAGCTGTTTTTT,CASSPLYGPNTGELFF
NA,TRBJ2-4,TRBV11-2,NA,TGTGCCAGCAGCTCCATAGAAAACATTCAGTACTTC,CASSSIENIQYF
NA,TRBJ1-4,TRBV5-6,TRBD1,TGTGCCAGCAGTTGGGACAGGGGCAGTAATGAAAAACTGTTTTTT,CASSWDRGSNEKLFF
NA,TRBJ1-2,TRBV7-2,TRBD1,TGTGCCAGCAGCTCGGACAGGAGGCTCGGCTACACCTTC,CASSSDRRLGYTF
NA,TRBJ1-6,TRBV9,TRBD1,TGTGCCAGCAGCGAAGAGGGGACAGGGTTTGGGAATTCACCCCTCCACTTT,CASSEEGTGFGNSPLHF
once,TRBJ1-1,TRBV7-2,NA,TGTGCCAGCAGCCCTTACCCGACGGGGAACACTGAAGCTTTCTTT,CASSPYPTGNTEAFF
NA,TRBJ2-7,TRBV7-9,TRBD1,TGTGCCAGCAGCTCATACAGGGGGCTCGGCGAGCAGTACTTC,CASSSYRGLGEQYF
NA,TRBJ2-1,TRBV5-6,NA,TGTGCCAGCAGCCTCGGTGGGGTCCACAATGAGCAGTTCTTC,CASSLGGVHNEQFF
NA,TRBJ2-5,TRBV7-2,NA,TGTGCCAGCAGCTTAGAGGACAGATCACAAGAGACCCAGTACTTC,CASSLEDRSQETQYF
NA,TRBJ2-6,TRBV13,TRBD2,TGTGCCAGCAGCTTAAGCCGCACCGGACTAGCGGGGGTTCCTGGGGCCAACGTCCTGACTTTC,CASSLSRTGLAGVPGANVLTF
few,TRBJ1-1,TRBV7-9,NA,TGTGCCAGCAGCCAGCAATCGTCTGAAGCTTTCTTT,CASSQQSSEAFF
NA,TRBJ2-2,TRBV10-3,NA,TGTGCCACCCATCGGGGTGGTGGGAACACCGGGGAGCTGTTTTTT,CATHRGGGNTGELFF
NA,TRBJ2-3,TRBV7-3,TRBD2,TGTGCCAGCAGCTTGGGACTAGCGGGGGGGCGGGGAGGCACAGATACGCAGTATTTT,CASSLGLAGGRGGTDTQYF
NA,TRBJ2-3,TRBV2,TRBD2,TGTGCCAGCAGTGAGTTCGTTGCGGGGGGGCCAGATACGCAGTATTTT,CASSEFVAGGPDTQYF
NA,TRBJ2-7,TRBV11-2,TRBD1,TGTGCCAGCAGCTTAGAGACAGGGGTAGACGAGCAGTACTTC,CASSLETGVDEQYF
once,TRBJ2-5,TRBV30,NA,TGTGCCTGGAATAAGGACTACCAAGAGACCCAGTACTTC,CAWNKDYQETQYF
NA,TRBJ1-1,TRBV6-5,NA,TGTGCCAGCAGTTACGCCCCCGGGTTATCGGGCACTGAAGCTTTCTTT,CASSYAPGLSGTEAFF
NA,TRBJ1-3,TRBV6-5,TRBD1,TGTGCCAGCGGGGGGTTGACAGGGTGGGGAAACACCATATATTTT,CASGGLTGWGNTIYF
few,TRBJ2-2,TRBV4-1,NA,TGCGCCAGCAGCCAAGCCACCATGTTGGCAGGGGAGCTGTTTTTT,CASSQATMLAGELFF
NA,TRBJ2-3,TRBV11-2,NA,TGTGCCAGCAGCTTAGACAGGGCAGATACGCAGTATTTT,CASSLDRADTQYF
NA,TRBJ1-1,TRBV5-1,TRBD1,TGCGCCAGCAGCCCGGCGACAGGGGCTTTGAACACTGAAGCTTTCTTT,CASSPATGALNTEAFF